This TCR beta chain was observed in a study of T cell repertoires in cytomegalovirus infection. About the research overall: Alongside well-studied HLA-B-restricted CMV epitopes, recently identified HLA-C-restricted CMV epitopes were also used. An indication of both CMV infection and matching HLA type came from public TCR beta signatures. Broader study findings: Frequencies of public TCR beta families were cumulated, and this identified carriers of CMV plus the relevant HLA.

This clonotype has only a few counts. The antigen remains unidentified. Per germline, CDR1 MNHEY and CDR2 SMNVEV (reference sequence). This CDR3 is built from 15 residues. V lost 8 bases, J lost 2 bases, and 16 bases lay in between. TCRdb re-called the reads through MiXCR, storing one row per CDR3 protein. The sample shows about 890,000 distinct CDR3 sequences, roughly a third of them seen only once. V is TRBV27 and J is TRBJ1-3; D is uncertain. Source: cultured CD8+ T cells from PBMCs, taken from culture after CMV antigen stimulation. This TCR came from a human donor in good health (CMV status not recorded). Some clones in this sample may be carry-over from other donors' samples. The chain's CDR3 is CASGYSTGTGNTIYF. The CDR3 DNA follows: TGTGCCAGCGGCTACAGTACCGGCACTGGAAACACCATATATTTT.